This T cell receptor beta chain came from a study of T cells in Graves' hyperthyroidism and ophthalmopathy. Study-wide results and caveats: Most thyroid clonotypes with frequency above 0.001 were detected in blood.

The TCR beta CDR3 regions underwent amplification using RNA transcripts as the source. The TCR CDR3 first-round RT-PCR relied on the HTBI primer set. One entry per CDR3 protein, called by TCRdb with MiXCR from the multiplex PCR reads. The sample has roughly 600,000 distinct CDR3 sequences; roughly 15% are singletons. Clinicians diagnosed patients from clinical symptoms, serum thyroxine and TRAb, thyroid ultrasound and orbital computed tomography. The CDR3 is 15 amino acids. Germline V gene sequence: CDR1 SGHRS, CDR2 YFSETQ. The V and J ends lost 1 base and 6 bases, in that order; junction bases with no gene match: 5. Regarding this clonotype: The antigen remains unidentified.

V usage is TRBV5-1 and J usage is TRBJ2-4, with 9 bases that match TRBD2. Input material: blood. This sequence was found in a woman in her 50s with Graves' ophthalmopathy. CDR3 in DNA: TGCGCCAGCAGCTTGTTAGCGGGAGCGGGAAACATTCAGTACTTC. It encodes CASSLLAGAGNIQYF.